Presented here are 18 T cell receptor beta chains from one specimen sequenced in a study of T cells in localized non-small cell lung cancer. The protocol was immunoSEQ multiplex PCR, while the TCRdb copy is restricted to in-frame clones and leaves out a portion. The sample includes roughly 48,000 clones, around 82% of them seen just once. The sequencing used PBMCs, collected before any cancer treatment. The receptor set was obtained from a woman aged 40-69 years with stage II lung adenocarcinoma.

The chain couples TRBV5-1 to TRBJ2-3; no definite D call. Germline CDR1 is SGHRS and CDR2 is YFSETQ. The CDR3 sequence is 15 residues long. V lost 0 bases and J 2 bases, leaving 10 bases between the germline ends. The CDR3 loop is CASSLAGVFTDTQYF. The CDR3 DNA reads as TGCGCCAGCAGCTTGGCTGGGGTCTTCACAGATACGCAGTATTTT.

The chain links TRBV28 to TRBJ1-4, with D unclear. The germline CDR1 and CDR2 sequences are MDHEN and SYDVKM. The CDR3 sequence is 13 residues long. V lost 2 bases to trimming and J lost 3 bases, with 4 bases between them. DNA of the CDR3: TGTGCCAGCAGTTTAGCTTCTAATGAAAAACTGTTTTTT. Translation: CASSLASNEKLFF. Based on the CDR3 plus reference TRBV28 and TRBJ1-4, the full variable domain is DVKVTQSSRYLVKRTGEKVFLECVQDMDHENMFWYRQDPGLGLRLIYFSYDVKMKEKGDIPEGYSVSREKKERFSLILESASTNQTSMYLCASSLASNEKLFFGSGTQLSVL.

The CDR3 DNA sequence: TGTGCCACCGCTGGACGGGACTCTGGAAACACCATATATTTT. Amino acid sequence: CATAGRDSGNTIYF. The V call is TRBV19, the J call TRBJ1-3; D ambiguous. CDR3 length: 14 amino acids. Deletions cut 10 bases from V and 0 bases from J, with 13 bases between. Germline V gene data show CDR1 as LNHDA and CDR2 as SQIVND (reference sequence).

The chain employs TRBV9 and TRBJ1-5, with D maybe TRBD1 (6 bases). Germline V gene lookup returns CDR1 SGDLS and CDR2 YYNGEE. The ends were cut back, 4 bases at V and 1 base at J, with 12 bases in the middle. The length of the CDR3 is 15 residues. CDR3 amino acids: CASSLQGGSNQPQHF. The CDR3 region has the DNA TGTGCCAGCAGCCTACAGGGCGGGAGCAATCAGCCCCAGCATTTT. Together with reference TRBV9 and TRBJ1-5, the CDR3 gives the full variable domain: DSGVTQTPKHLITATGQRVTLRCSPRSGDLSVYWYQQSLDQGLQFLIQYYNGEERAKGNILERFSAQQFPDLHSELNLSSLELGDSALYFCASSLQGGSNQPQHFGDGTRLSIL.

The chain combines TRBV6-1 with TRBJ2-7; D gene ambiguous. Germline V lookup: CDR1 MNHNS, CDR2 SASEGT. This CDR3 is 13 amino acids long. The V end was cut by 4 bases, the J end by 0 bases, with 7 bases between. The DNA of the CDR3 is TGTGCCAGCAGTGCAACCGACTCCTACGAGCAGTACTTC. It translates to CASSATDSYEQYF.

The V gene is TRBV6-6, the J gene TRBJ2-5, with D possibly matching TRBD2 (6 bases). The CDR3 has 13 residues. Germline CDR1 reads MNHNY; CDR2 reads SVGAGI (reference sequence). V was cut by 5 bases and J by 4 bases, with 11 bases left in between. CDR3 amino acids: CASSGQGLETQYF. Here the CDR3 DNA reads TGTGCCAGCAGTGGTCAGGGACTAGAGACCCAGTACTTC.

This clone was observed a single time. This chain links TRBV4-2 with TRBJ2-3; 8 bases map to TRBD2. Germline assignment: CDR1 LGHNA and CDR2 YNFKEQ. The CDR3 length is 17 residues. The ends lost 1 base at V and 2 bases at J; junction bases unmatched: 8. CDR3 region: CASSQGKRGPLTDTQYF. The CDR3 DNA reads TGTGCCAGCAGCCAAGGGAAGCGGGGGCCGCTCACAGATACGCAGTATTTT.

This clone occurred many times. The J gene is TRBJ1-1, the V gene TRBV4-1; tentatively, D is TRBD1 (5 bases). Germline V gene lookup returns CDR1 MGHRA and CDR2 YSYEKL. Trimming removed 0 bases from V and 0 bases from J, with 14 bases in between. This CDR3 region has 17 residues. In nucleotides, the CDR3 is TGCGCCAGCAGCCAAGAGGGGCACGGCCTCATGAACACTGAAGCTTTCTTT. Translating gives CASSQEGHGLMNTEAFF.

V and J are TRBV6-1 and TRBJ1-2, with 7 bases lining up with TRBD1. The length of the CDR3 is 14 residues. CDR1 and CDR2 (germline): MNHNS, SASEGT. The trim removed 3 bases at V and 8 bases at J, leaving 9 bases unmatched. The DNA for the CDR3 is TGTGCCAGCAGTGACGTTCGCAACAGGGGAGGCTACACCTTC. This codes for CASSDVRNRGGYTF.

This rearrangement joins TRBV7-3 to TRBJ2-3, with D possibly TRBD2 on 5 matching bases. CDR3 length: 14 residues. The germline V gene encodes CDR1 SGHTA and CDR2 FQGTGA. V lost 2 bases and J 0 bases, leaving 6 bases between the germline ends. CDR3 bases: TGTGCCAGCAGCTTACGGACTAGCACAGATACGCAGTATTTT. Protein sequence: CASSLRTSTDTQYF.

This chain uses TRBV5-4 with TRBJ2-7; D remains unclear. This CDR3 spans 15 amino acids. Trimming removed 0 bases at V and 0 bases at J, with 10 bases between. Germline CDR1 is SGHNT and CDR2 is YYREEE (reference sequence). CDR3 coding DNA: TGTGCCAGCAGCTTGGAACTACTTAGCTCCTACGAGCAGTACTTC. It is translated as CASSLELLSSYEQYF.

The rearrangement uses TRBV19 and TRBJ1-1; a weak D match, TRBD1 (6 bases). With 4 bases removed from V and 3 bases from J, the gap between germline ends came to 15 bases. This CDR3 has 15 amino acids. In germline, CDR1 is LNHDA, CDR2 SQIVND (reference sequence). This chain's CDR3 is CASSRYREGDTEAFF. The CDR3 DNA sequence: TGTGCCAGTAGTAGGTACAGGGAGGGGGACACTGAAGCTTTCTTT.

The gene calls are TRBV16 and TRBJ1-5; tentatively, D is TRBD1 (5 bases). The V end lost 4 bases, the J end lost 2 bases, and 12 bases lay between the germline ends. The CDR3 contains 15 residues. The germline V gene has CDR1 KGHSY and CDR2 FQNENV. The DNA for the CDR3 is TGTGCCAGCAGCCCAAGGGGAGGGGGCAATCAGCCCCAGCATTTT. Translating it yields CASSPRGGGNQPQHF.

This clone was counted a few times. J is TRBJ1-2 and V is TRBV4-2; possible D gene TRBD1, 6 bases. CDR1 LGHNA and CDR2 YNFKEQ come from the germline V gene. Trimming took off 3 bases at V and 4 bases at J, with 15 bases between the two ends. The CDR3 is 15 residues long. CDR3 sequence (DNA): TGTGCCAGCAGCCACAGTTGGACAGAGACCTATGGCTACACCTTC. This sequence encodes CASSHSWTETYGYTF.

The gene calls are TRBV19 and TRBJ1-2; D remains ambiguous. This CDR3 spans 15 amino acids. The germline V gene encodes CDR1 LNHDA and CDR2 SQIVND (reference sequence). V was cut by 6 bases and J by 4 bases, with 18 bases left in between. CDR3 in DNA: TGTGCCAGTAGCCCAAGGGAGCTCACCTTCTATGGCTACACCTTC. This translates into CASSPRELTFYGYTF.

This sequence joins TRBV5-4 and TRBJ1-3, with D unclear. CDR1 is SGHNT, CDR2 YYREEE, per germline (reference sequence). Trimming stripped 1 base from V and 3 bases from J, with 5 bases between. The CDR3 covers 13 residues. The CDR3 DNA reads TGTGCCAGCAGCTTGAAATTTGGAAACACCATATATTTT. Translation gives CASSLKFGNTIYF.

A single count supports this clone. The chain links TRBV28 to TRBJ2-3; 9 nucleotides match TRBD2. From germline, CDR1 is MDHEN and CDR2 SYDVKM. The CDR3 consists of 14 residues. V shed 5 bases, J shed 8 bases, and the junction held 8 bases outside the gene matches. Here the CDR3 DNA reads TGTGCCAGCAGTCCCAGGACTAGCGTCGGTACGCAGTATTTT. It encodes CASSPRTSVGTQYF.

The rearrangement uses TRBV19 and TRBJ2-2; 14 bases agree with TRBD2. Germline V CDR1 and CDR2: LNHDA, SQIVND (reference sequence). The junction had 5 bases not matched to a gene; V was cut back by 3 bases and J by 5 bases. CDR3 length: 17 amino acids. The CDR3: CASSMGLAGALTGELFF. CDR3 sequence (DNA): TGTGCCAGTAGTATGGGACTAGCGGGGGCCCTGACCGGGGAGCTGTTTTTT. The full variable domain, in which reference TRBV19 and TRBJ2-2 provide the parts outside the CDR3, is DGGITQSPKYLFRKEGQNVTLSCEQNLNHDAMYWYRQDPGQGLRLIYYSQIVNDFQKGDIAEGYSVSREKKESFPLTVTSAQKNPTAFYLCASSMGLAGALTGELFFGEGSRLTVL.